These T cell receptor beta chains were read from a single sample in a study of shared clonotypes between healthy human individuals. Sequencing used immunoSEQ multiplex PCR; TCRdb keeps in-frame clones, though not all of them. The data contain some 2.4 million clones, 93% of them singletons. What was sequenced was naive CD4+ T cells from PBMCs. The receptor source for this set is a man aged 18 to 30 in good health. Some clones in this sample may be carry-over from other donors' samples. CDR3s include the opening cysteine and the closing phenylalanine or tryptophan. The D gene is left open where the match is weak. Size is omitted from some rows. Given values are once, few, many or a class for expanded clones.

CASGRTGSYEQYF | TGTGCCAGCGGCAGAACAGGAAGTTACGAGCAGTACTTC | NA | TRBJ2-7 | TRBV7-8 | NA
CASSVARTSGSYNEQFF | TGTGCCAGCAGCGTAGCTCGGACTAGCGGGAGTTACAATGAGCAGTTCTTC | NA | TRBJ2-1 | TRBV9 | TRBD2
CASQGNFGFDTQYF | TGTGCCAGCCAGGGGAACTTCGGATTCGATACGCAGTATTTT | NA | TRBJ2-3 | TRBV28 | NA
CASSIPGQGSYEQYF | TGTGCCAGTAGTATTCCGGGACAGGGAAGCTACGAGCAGTACTTC | NA | TRBJ2-7 | TRBV19 | TRBD1
CASSLPMANTGELFF | TGTGCCAGCAGTTTACCCATGGCCAACACCGGGGAGCTGTTTTTT | NA | TRBJ2-2 | TRBV28 | NA
CASSPSQPQHF | TGTGCCAGCAGCCCCAGTCAGCCCCAGCATTTT | NA | TRBJ1-5 | TRBV6-6 | NA
CASSILSQALLQYF | TGTGCCAGCAGCATCTTATCCCAGGCTCTCTTGCAGTATTTT | NA | TRBJ2-3 | TRBV28 | NA
CASSFSGGAGGETQYF | TGCGCCAGCAGCTTCTCAGGGGGCGCAGGAGGAGAGACCCAGTACTTC | NA | TRBJ2-5 | TRBV5-1 | TRBD1
CATRMTSRSSYEQYF | TGTGCCACTAGGATGACTAGCCGATCTTCCTACGAGCAGTACTTC | NA | TRBJ2-7 | TRBV10-3 | TRBD2
CASSLLYTGGQETQYF | TGTGCCAGCAGCTTATTATACACAGGGGGGCAAGAGACCCAGTACTTC | NA | TRBJ2-5 | TRBV11-2 | TRBD1
CASSDSGTFLTGELFF | TGTGCCAGCAGCGATAGCGGAACCTTCCTCACCGGGGAGCTGTTTTTT | NA | TRBJ2-2 | TRBV28 | NA
CASSIRGAGYEQYF | TGTGCCAGTAGTATCCGAGGGGCCGGCTACGAGCAGTACTTC | NA | TRBJ2-7 | TRBV19 | NA
CASSLPIAGGGDTQYF | TGCGCCAGCAGCTTACCGATAGCGGGAGGGGGAGATACGCAGTATTTT | NA | TRBJ2-3 | TRBV5-1 | TRBD2
CASSPTGGETQYF | TGTGCCAGCAGCCCCACAGGGGGAGAGACCCAGTACTTC | NA | TRBJ2-5 | TRBV5-5 | TRBD1
CAISEGAGGNTIYF | TGTGCCATCAGTGAGGGGGCAGGAGGAAACACCATATATTTT | NA | TRBJ1-3 | TRBV10-3 | NA
CASSLRPGQGFGEAFF | TGCGCCAGCAGCTTGAGACCGGGACAGGGGTTTGGTGAAGCTTTCTTT | NA | TRBJ1-1 | TRBV5-1 | TRBD1
CASSQSSGYNEQFF | TGTGCCAGCAGCCAGTCTAGCGGTTACAATGAGCAGTTCTTC | NA | TRBJ2-1 | TRBV11-2 | TRBD2
CASSYQLTAGETQYF | TGTGCCAGCAGTTACCAGCTCACAGCGGGGGAGACCCAGTACTTC | NA | TRBJ2-5 | TRBV6-5 | TRBD2
CASSFLGSWETQYF | TGTGCCAGCAGCTTCCTCGGGAGCTGGGAGACCCAGTACTTC | once | TRBJ2-5 | TRBV7-2 | NA
CASSYTISSTDTQYF | TGTGCCAGCAGTTACACGATTTCTAGCACAGATACGCAGTATTTT | NA | TRBJ2-3 | TRBV6-5 | NA
CASSIRTGAGTDTQYF | TGTGCCAGCAGTATTCGGACGGGGGCGGGCACAGATACGCAGTATTTT | NA | TRBJ2-3 | TRBV28 | NA
CASSLVSATSYEQYF | TGTGCCAGCAGCTTAGTGAGTGCAACCTCCTACGAGCAGTACTTC | NA | TRBJ2-7 | TRBV11-2 | NA
CASSVATSGHTDTQYF | TGTGCCAGCAGCGTAGCTACTAGCGGGCATACAGATACGCAGTATTTT | NA | TRBJ2-3 | TRBV9 | TRBD2
CASSGTSGRVYEQYF | TGCGCCAGCAGCGGGACTAGCGGGAGGGTCTACGAGCAGTACTTC | NA | TRBJ2-7 | TRBV5-1 | TRBD2
CASSTWRQGSGYTF | TGTGCCAGCAGCACTTGGAGGCAGGGCTCTGGCTACACCTTC | few | TRBJ1-2 | TRBV5-4 | NA